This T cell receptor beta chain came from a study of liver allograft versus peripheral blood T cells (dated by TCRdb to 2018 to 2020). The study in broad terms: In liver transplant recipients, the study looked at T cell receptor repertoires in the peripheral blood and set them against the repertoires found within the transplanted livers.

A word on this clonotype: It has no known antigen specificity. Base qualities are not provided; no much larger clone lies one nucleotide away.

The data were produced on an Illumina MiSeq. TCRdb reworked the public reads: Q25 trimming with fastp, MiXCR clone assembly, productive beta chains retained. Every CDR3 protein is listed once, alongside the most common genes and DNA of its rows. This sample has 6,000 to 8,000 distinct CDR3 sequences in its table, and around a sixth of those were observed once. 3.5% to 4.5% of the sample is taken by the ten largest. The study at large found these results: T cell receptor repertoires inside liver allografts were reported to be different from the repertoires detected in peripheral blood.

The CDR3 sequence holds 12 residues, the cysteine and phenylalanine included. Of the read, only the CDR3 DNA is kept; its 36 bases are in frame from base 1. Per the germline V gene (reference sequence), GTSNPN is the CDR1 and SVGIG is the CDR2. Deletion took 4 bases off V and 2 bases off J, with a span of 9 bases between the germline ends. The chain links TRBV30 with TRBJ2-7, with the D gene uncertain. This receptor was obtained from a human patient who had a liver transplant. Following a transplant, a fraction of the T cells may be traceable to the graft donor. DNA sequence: TGTGCCTGGAACCAAAACGCCTACGAGCAGTACTTC. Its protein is CAWNQNAYEQYF.